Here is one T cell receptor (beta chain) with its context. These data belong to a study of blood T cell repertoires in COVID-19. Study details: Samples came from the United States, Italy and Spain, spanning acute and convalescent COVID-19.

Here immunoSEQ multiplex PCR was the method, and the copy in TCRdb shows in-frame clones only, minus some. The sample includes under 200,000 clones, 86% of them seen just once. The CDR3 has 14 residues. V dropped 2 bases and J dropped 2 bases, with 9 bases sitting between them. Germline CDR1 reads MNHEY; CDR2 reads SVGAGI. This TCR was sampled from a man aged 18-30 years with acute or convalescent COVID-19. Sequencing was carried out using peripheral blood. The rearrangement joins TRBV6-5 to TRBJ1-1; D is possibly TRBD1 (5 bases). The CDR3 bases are TGTGCCAGCAGTTACACGGGGGTAAACACTGAAGCTTTCTTT. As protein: CASSYTGVNTEAFF.